This is a list of T cell receptor beta chains from one sample in a study of cytomegalovirus exposure and HLA in healthy donors. Libraries were prepared by immunoSEQ multiplex PCR; TCRdb keeps only in-frame clonotypes and omits some of them. Among 160,000 or so clones listed, 80% were seen once. The sample consisted of PBMCs. These TCRs come from a man younger than 35 in good health and CMV-seropositive. The CDR3 runs from the conserved cysteine through the conserved F or W. Each record gives: CDR3 protein, CDR3 DNA, CDR3 length, D gene, J gene, V gene, clone size. A D gene is named only where the DNA matches it firmly. Rows give clone size only sometimes, using once, few, many, or a class for an expanded clone.

CASSPRTGNTYNEQFF TGCGCCAGCAGCCCGAGGACAGGGAACACCTACAATGAGCAGTTCTTC 16 TRBD1 TRBJ2-1 TRBV5-1 -
CASSIVGIAGRNEQFF TGTGCCAGTAGTATAGTTGGTATAGCGGGAAGGAATGAGCAGTTCTTC 16 TRBD2 TRBJ2-1 TRBV19 -
CASSLGPRTSGKLDTQYF TGTGCCAGCAGCTTAGGCCCCCGAACTAGCGGGAAGTTAGATACGCAGTATTTT 18 TRBD2 TRBJ2-3 TRBV11-2 -
CASAWDREAYEQYF TGTGCCAGCGCCTGGGACAGGGAGGCCTACGAGCAGTACTTC 14 TRBD1 TRBJ2-7 TRBV27 -
CASSIGPLPGQKNTEAFF TGTGCCAGTAGTATAGGGCCCCTTCCGGGACAGAAGAACACTGAAGCTTTCTTT 18 TRBD1 TRBJ1-1 TRBV19 -
CATSRERTGTEAFF TGTGCCACCAGCAGAGAGAGGACAGGTACTGAAGCTTTCTTT 14 TRBD1 TRBJ1-1 TRBV15 -
CASGSGSLPGNTIYF TGTGCCAGCGGTTCCGGGTCCTTACCTGGAAACACCATATATTTT 15 - TRBJ1-3 TRBV6-6 -
CASSERGYEQYF TGTGCCAGCAGTGAAAGGGGCTACGAGCAGTACTTC 12 - TRBJ2-7 TRBV6-5 -
CASSPQGAYTEAFF TGCGCCAGCAGCCCACAGGGGGCGTATACTGAAGCTTTCTTT 14 TRBD1 TRBJ1-1 TRBV4-1 -
CATSRTLGQPKETQYF TGTGCCACCAGCAGGACCCTCGGACAGCCAAAAGAGACCCAGTACTTC 16 - TRBJ2-5 TRBV15 -
CASSYSAGGFVEQYF TGTGCCAGCAGTTACTCTGCGGGGGGGTTTGTCGAGCAGTACTTC 15 TRBD2 TRBJ2-7 TRBV6-5 -
CASRVSNYGYTF TGTGCCAGCAGGGTCAGTAACTATGGCTACACCTTC 12 - TRBJ1-2 TRBV6-5 -
CASSLADTGLEETQYF TGCGCCAGCAGCTTGGCCGATACAGGTTTAGAAGAGACCCAGTACTTC 16 - TRBJ2-5 TRBV5-1 -
CASSVGQGASYEQYF TGTGCCAGCAGCGTGGGACAGGGGGCTTCCTACGAGCAGTACTTC 15 TRBD1 TRBJ2-7 TRBV9 -
CASSLYSMVLNEQFF TGTGCCAGCAGTTTATATAGTATGGTTCTCAATGAGCAGTTCTTC 15 - TRBJ2-1 TRBV27 once
CASSGTGGTSYNSPLHF TGTGCCAGCAGTGGCACAGGGGGTACGTCCTATAATTCACCCCTCCACTTT 17 TRBD1 TRBJ1-6 TRBV6-1 -
CASSNGGAAYNEQFF TGTGCCAGTAGTAATGGCGGGGCGGCCTACAATGAGCAGTTCTTC 15 - TRBJ2-1 TRBV19 -
CASSQGTFNSPLHF TGTGCCAGCAGCCAGGGAACTTTCAATTCACCCCTCCACTTT 14 - TRBJ1-6 TRBV7-3 -
CAWTRLKTGNYGYTF TGTGCCTGGACCCGTCTGAAGACAGGGAACTATGGCTACACCTTC 15 TRBD1 TRBJ1-2 TRBV30 -
CASSLLNSYEQYF TGTGCCAGCAGCCTCCTAAATTCCTACGAGCAGTACTTC 13 - TRBJ2-7 TRBV14 -
CTSSQQSGLAGNEQYF TGCACCAGCAGCCAACAATCGGGACTAGCGGGAAACGAGCAGTACTTC 16 - TRBJ2-7 TRBV1 -
CASSYPEAGENTGELFF TGTGCCAGCAGCTACCCGGAGGCAGGGGAGAACACCGGGGAGCTGTTTTTT 17 - TRBJ2-2 TRBV11-2 -
CASSELGGRARFEAFF TGTGCCAGCAGTGAGTTGGGTGGCAGGGCCCGATTTGAAGCTTTCTTT 16 - TRBJ1-1 TRBV2 -
CASRSLTGAYTGELFF TGTGCCAGCAGATCTCTTACAGGGGCGTACACCGGGGAGCTGTTTTTT 16 TRBD1 TRBJ2-2 TRBV7-9 -
CASSPTGVVGEKLFF TGTGCCAGTAGTCCTACAGGGGTGGTCGGTGAAAAACTGTTTTTT 15 TRBD1 TRBJ1-4 TRBV19 -
CASSSGQGGFVGPQHF TGTGCCAGCAGCTCAGGGCAGGGAGGTTTCGTGGGGCCCCAGCATTTT 16 - TRBJ1-5 TRBV7-2 -
CASSGLQLAGGSDTQYF TGTGCCAGCAGCGGCCTCCAGCTAGCGGGAGGGTCAGATACGCAGTATTTT 17 TRBD2 TRBJ2-3 TRBV9 -
CASSYSGKTGNQPQHF TGTGCCAGCAGTTACTCGGGGAAAACGGGGAATCAGCCCCAGCATTTT 16 - TRBJ1-5 TRBV6-5 -
CASSSNDYGPQHF TGTGCCAGCAGCTCTAATGATTATGGGCCCCAGCATTTT 13 - TRBJ1-5 TRBV7-2 few
CASSPQGVWTNTEAFF TGTGCCAGCTCACCTCAGGGGGTATGGACCAACACTGAAGCTTTCTTT 16 TRBD1 TRBJ1-1 TRBV18 few
CASSPTSGGAYNEQFF TGTGCCAGCAGTCCCACTAGCGGGGGGGCCTACAATGAGCAGTTCTTC 16 TRBD2 TRBJ2-1 TRBV7-9 -
CASSDRGNYNSPLHF TGTGCCAGCAGCGACAGGGGAAACTATAATTCACCCCTCCACTTT 15 TRBD1 TRBJ1-6 TRBV2 -
CASSLWWREKAETQYF TGTGCCAGCAGCTTATGGTGGCGGGAAAAGGCAGAGACCCAGTACTTC 16 - TRBJ2-5 TRBV7-2 few
CASSPSGGVYGYTF TGTGCCAGCAGCCCCTCGGGGGGAGTCTATGGCTACACCTTC 14 - TRBJ1-2 TRBV7-9 -
CASSPTGQINYGYTF TGTGCCAGCAGTCCTACCGGACAGATAAACTATGGCTACACCTTC 15 - TRBJ1-2 TRBV6-5 -
CASSPQGSNYGYTF TGTGCCAGCAGTCCACAGGGATCTAACTATGGCTACACCTTC 14 - TRBJ1-2 TRBV7-9 -
CASSQDGGDSQETQYF TGCGCCAGCAGCCAAGACGGGGGGGACAGTCAAGAGACCCAGTACTTC 16 - TRBJ2-5 TRBV4-3 -
CASSFAGEAETQYF TGTGCCAGCAGTTTCGCGGGGGAGGCAGAGACCCAGTACTTC 14 TRBD2 TRBJ2-5 TRBV6-6 -
CASSGGGYSGTTYNEQFF TGTGCCAGCAGCGGGGGGGGATATAGCGGTACCACCTACAATGAGCAGTTCTTC 18 TRBD2 TRBJ2-1 TRBV5-4 few
CASTPTGVTTEAFF TGTGCCAGCACCCCGACAGGGGTTACCACTGAAGCTTTCTTT 14 TRBD1 TRBJ1-1 TRBV6-5 -
CATSRDVLRGGADTQYF TGTGCCACCAGCAGAGATGTTTTGCGGGGGGGAGCAGATACGCAGTATTTT 17 TRBD2 TRBJ2-3 TRBV15 -
CASSPLDRKVVYGYTF TGTGCCAGTAGTCCGTTAGACAGGAAGGTCGTCTATGGCTACACCTTC 16 - TRBJ1-2 TRBV19 few
CASSETGLGAEAFF TGCGCCAGCAGTGAAACTGGGTTGGGCGCTGAAGCTTTCTTT 14 - TRBJ1-1 TRBV10-2 -
CSLCKQCRRGEQYF TGCAGCCTCTGTAAGCAGTGTAGAAGGGGCGAGCAGTACTTC 14 - TRBJ2-7 TRBV29-1 -
CASSLGSFSGPYEQYF TGCGCCAGCAGCTTGGGCTCGTTTAGCGGTCCCTACGAGCAGTACTTC 16 - TRBJ2-7 TRBV5-1 -
CASSEAGAGEGVNQPQHF TGTGCCAGCAGTGAAGCGGGGGCGGGGGAAGGAGTCAATCAGCCCCAGCATTTT 18 - TRBJ1-5 TRBV6-1 -
CAFPPPPGHTNSYEQYF TGTGCTTTCCCACCCCCCCCCGGACACACAAATTCCTACGAGCAGTACTTC 17 - TRBJ2-7 TRBV19 -
CASSDRGSGEQFF TGTGCCAGCAGTGACAGGGGGTCCGGTGAGCAGTTCTTC 13 TRBD1 TRBJ2-1 TRBV2 -
CASSKKYRPFRNSPLHF TGTGCCAGCAGCAAAAAGTACAGACCATTTAGGAATTCACCCCTCCACTTT 17 - TRBJ1-6 TRBV21-1 -
CASSPYTSGGSKNIQYF TGTGCCAGCAGCCCCTATACTAGCGGGGGTTCCAAAAACATTCAGTACTTC 17 TRBD2 TRBJ2-4 TRBV7-2 -
CASSVHTTSGASYNEQFF TGTGCCAGCAGCGTCCACACCACTAGCGGGGCCTCCTACAATGAGCAGTTCTTC 18 TRBD2 TRBJ2-1 TRBV7-7 -